What follows are 29 T cell receptor beta chains derived from one specimen sequenced in a study of blood T cells in healthy people across ages. A second PCR, run for about 7 to 11 cycles, used a sample-barcoded 5' primer plus a J-beta primer mix. Each CDR3 protein gets one entry after TCRdb re-called the 5' RACE reads with MiXCR. The sample has fewer than 1.5 million distinct CDR3 sequences; 42% are singletons. Material for sequencing was blood. These receptors all stem from a woman in her late teens or twenties in good health.

The V call is TRBV24-1, the J call TRBJ1-1; 9 bases align to TRBD1. Losses at the gene ends were 7 bases for V and 4 bases for J; bases not matched to a gene: 3. The CDR3 length is 13 residues. The germline gives CDR1 KGHDR, CDR2 SFDVKD. For the CDR3, the DNA is TGTGCCACCAGGACAGGGGGGGGCACTGAAGCTTTCTTT. As protein: CATRTGGGTEAFF.

The chain links TRBV3-1 to TRBJ1-2; D may be TRBD1 (6 bases). This CDR3 comprises 16 residues. Trimming cost V 0 bases and J 6 bases, with 17 bases left between them. Germline V gene lookup returns CDR1 LGHDT and CDR2 YNNKEL (reference sequence). This CDR3 is CASSQEGGRSMHGYTF. CDR3 sequence (DNA): TGTGCCAGCAGCCAAGAGGGGGGCAGGAGTATGCATGGCTACACCTTC.

This clonotype was counted only a few times. This chain connects TRBV20-1 to TRBJ1-2; 7 nucleotides match TRBD1. The CDR3 consists of 13 residues. Germline V gives CDR1 DFQATT, CDR2 SNEGSKA (reference sequence). V trimming: 3 bases; J trimming: 3 bases; junction bases outside the gene matches: 4. CDR3 DNA: TGCAGTGCTAGGGAGGGACAGTACTATGGCTACACCTTC. Its protein product is CSAREGQYYGYTF.

This clonotype showed up just a few times. This chain joins TRBV27 and TRBJ1-2; tentative D call: TRBD1 (5 bases). Looked up from germline, CDR1 is MNHEY and CDR2 is SMNVEV (reference sequence). CDR3 length: 13 residues. V dropped 2 bases and J dropped 7 bases, with 11 bases sitting between them. The CDR3 is CASSLQGRSGYTF. The CDR3 DNA reads as TGTGCCAGCAGTTTACAGGGAAGGAGTGGCTACACCTTC.

The V call is TRBV5-1, the J call TRBJ2-1, with D unresolved. This CDR3 region has 17 residues. V gave up 0 bases and J gave up 10 bases, with 23 bases separating them. Germline-derived CDR1 and CDR2 are SGHRS and YFSETQ. In DNA form, the CDR3 reads TGCGCCAGCAGCTTGGTCCCGGACCCCCGGAGCTTAACAGAGCAGTTCTTC. The encoded protein is CASSLVPDPRSLTEQFF.

This chain uses TRBV2 with TRBJ2-7; D possibly uses TRBD1 or TRBD2 (6 bases each). Germline V gives CDR1 SNHLY, CDR2 FYNNEI. CDR3 length: 12 amino acids. The V and J ends lost 6 bases and 4 bases respectively, with 10 bases between them. The CDR3 nucleotides read TGTGCCAGCAGACCGGGGGCTTACGAGCAGTACTTC. This codes for CASRPGAYEQYF.

This chain uses TRBV12-3 or TRBV12-4 with TRBJ2-3, with TRBD2 matching over 10 bases. The J segment lost 3 bases and the V segment lost 5 bases, leaving 8 bases of the junction unmatched. The CDR3 runs to 16 residues. DNA for the CDR3: TGTGCCAGCAGTCCAGGAGCGGGGGGGCGAACAGATACGCAGTATTTT. Translated: CASSPGAGGRTDTQYF.

The J gene is TRBJ1-6, the V gene TRBV5-1; perhaps TRBD1 as D (5 bases). Trimming left V 4 bases short and J 9 bases short, with 14 bases between. CDR1 is SGHRS and CDR2 is YFSETQ in the germline V gene. The CDR3 consists of 14 residues. The CDR3 sequence is CASSDRHQGSPLHF. In DNA form, the CDR3 reads TGCGCCAGCAGCGACAGACATCAGGGTTCACCCCTCCACTTT.

J is TRBJ2-7 and V is TRBV2, with TRBD1 matching 8 bases. The CDR3 spans 13 residues. Unmatched junction bases numbered 9, after V lost 9 bases and J lost 5 bases. Germline CDR1 SNHLY, CDR2 FYNNEI. The CDR3 nucleotides are TGTGCCAGTACCGGGACAGGTGAACACGAGCAGTACTTC. Translating it yields CASTGTGEHEQYF.

J is TRBJ2-1 and V is TRBV19, with a tentative D call TRBD2 (5 bases). CDR3 size: 17 residues. Trimming removed 4 bases at V and 0 bases at J, with 16 bases between. Germline assignment: CDR1 LNHDA and CDR2 SQIVND (reference sequence). CDR3 in amino acids: CASSSGWGVSSYNEQFF. For the CDR3, the DNA is TGTGCCAGTAGTAGCGGATGGGGAGTGAGCTCCTACAATGAGCAGTTCTTC.

The J gene is TRBJ2-7, the V gene TRBV7-8, with D tentatively TRBD2 (6 bases). The CDR3 covers 16 residues. V gave up 3 bases and J gave up 7 bases, with 22 bases separating them. CDR1 is SGHVS, CDR2 FQNEAQ, per germline. The CDR3 spells CASSFRVGTGVVEQYF. The CDR3 nucleotides are TGTGCCAGCAGCTTCCGAGTGGGGACGGGGGTTGTAGAGCAGTACTTC.

A few counts support this clonotype. The rearrangement links TRBV6-2 or TRBV6-3 to TRBJ2-7, with a tentative D call TRBD1 (5 bases). V was shortened by 5 bases and J by 0 bases, with 14 bases between the two germline ends. Germline loops: CDR1 MNHEY, CDR2 SVGEGT. The CDR3 runs 15 residues. CDR3 DNA: TGTGCCAGCAGTCCCCTGGACACCAACTCCTACGAGCAGTACTTC. Residues: CASSPLDTNSYEQYF.

V and J are TRBV3-1 and TRBJ2-7, with TRBD2 identical over 7 bases. CDR3 length: 14 amino acids. Looked up from germline, CDR1 is LGHDT and CDR2 is YNNKEL (reference sequence). Trimming at V came to 7 bases and at J to 0 bases, leaving 6 bases not matched to a gene. CDR3 residues: CASTIAGVSYEQYF. For the CDR3, the DNA is TGTGCCAGCACAATAGCGGGCGTCTCCTACGAGCAGTACTTC.

The table lists this clonotype with a few counts. The chain carries TRBV7-9 and TRBJ2-7; D is uncertain. The V gene's germline CDR1 is SEHNR and CDR2 FQNEAQ (reference sequence). This CDR3 is 12 amino acids long. Trimming removed 6 bases at V and 5 bases at J, with 11 bases between. Written as DNA, the CDR3 is TGTGCCAGCAGTCTAAGTACGCACGAGCAGTACTTC. Its protein is CASSLSTHEQYF.

This clonotype has more than one count but fewer than ten. The chain couples TRBV15 to TRBJ2-5; D uncertain. Germline V CDR1 and CDR2: LNHNV, YYDKDF (reference sequence). CDR3 length equals 15 residues. Between the trimmed V and J ends, which lost 3 bases and 4 bases, there was a span of 15 bases. The CDR3 here is CATSSPPLARETQYF. The CDR3 region has the DNA TGTGCCACCAGCAGTCCGCCTTTAGCCAGAGAGACCCAGTACTTC.

The chain links TRBV28 to TRBJ1-1; 7 nucleotides line up with TRBD1. Germline V gene lookup returns CDR1 MDHEN and CDR2 SYDVKM. The CDR3 is 15 amino acids. After removal of 7 bases from V and 2 bases from J, the junction contained 10 bases not matched to a gene. The CDR3 nucleotides read TGTGCCAGCATAGGGGACAGTCCCCTAAACACTGAAGCTTTCTTT. Residues: CASIGDSPLNTEAFF.

V usage is TRBV12-3 or TRBV12-4 and J usage is TRBJ2-1, with 8 bases identical to TRBD2. The CDR3 length is 15 residues. V lost 3 bases, J lost 9 bases, and 10 bases stayed unmatched. CDR3 in amino acids: CASSLSGRSQGEQFF. CDR3 sequence (DNA): TGTGCCAGCAGTTTGAGCGGGAGAAGTCAAGGTGAGCAGTTCTTC.

This clonotype has a count of ten or more. An end of the junction does not agree with germline; a read error may underlie this. V is TRBV7-7 and J is TRBJ2-1; possibly TRBD2 for D (6 bases). CDR1 is SSHAT, CDR2 FNYEAQ, per germline (reference sequence). The CDR3 loop spans 15 amino acids. DNA for the CDR3: TGTGCTAGCAGCCCAGGAGGGGTCGCCTACAATGAGCAGTTCTTC. It specifies CASSPGGVAYNEQFF. The full variable domain, with the rest looked up from reference TRBV7-7 and TRBJ2-1, is GAGVSQSPRYKVTKRGQDVTLRCDPISSHATLYWYQQALGQGPEFLTYFNYEAQPDKSGLPSDRFSAERPEGSISTLTIQRTEQRDSAMYRCASSPGGVAYNEQFFGPGTRLTVL.

Only a few counts were recorded for this clonotype. V is TRBV5-1 and J is TRBJ2-1, with D tentatively TRBD2 (6 bases). Trimming shortened V by 4 bases and J by 0 bases, and 14 bases separated the two germline ends. The CDR3 is 16 residues long. Germline V gene lookup returns CDR1 SGHRS and CDR2 YFSETQ. CDR3 nucleotides: TGCGCCAGCAGCACCGGGGGATGGAGCTCCTACAATGAGCAGTTCTTC. This codes for CASSTGGWSSYNEQFF.

The CDR3 loop reads CASSIAGYGQGSYEQYF. The CDR3 DNA is TGTGCCAGCAGTATAGCGGGGTACGGACAGGGCTCCTACGAGCAGTACTTC. V and J are TRBV27 and TRBJ2-4; TRBD1 or TRBD2 may be the D gene (8 bases each). The J call is uncertain, as TRBJ2-7 better fits the DNA end. This CDR3 is 17 amino acids long. Germline values: CDR1 MNHEY, CDR2 SMNVEV (reference sequence).

The V call is TRBV12-3 or TRBV12-4, the J call TRBJ1-5, with 7 positions matching TRBD1. This CDR3 is 16 amino acids long. After removal of 0 bases from V and 1 base from J, the junction contained 3 bases not matched to a gene. The CDR3 bases are TGTGCCAGCAGTTTAGCAGGGGGCATGAGCAATCAGCCCCAGCATTTT. It is translated as CASSLAGGMSNQPQHF.

Of note for this clonotype: Compared with germline, one end of the junction differs, possibly owing to a read error. V usage is TRBV3-1 and J usage is TRBJ1-2; no definite D call. Germline-derived CDR1 and CDR2 are LGHDT and YNNKEL (reference sequence). The CDR3 sequence is 13 residues long. CDR3 nucleotide sequence: TGTGCCATCAGCCAAGAGGGCAGCTATGGCTACACCTTC. This codes for CAISQEGSYGYTF. The full variable domain, in which reference TRBV3-1 and TRBJ1-2 provide the parts outside the CDR3, is DTAVSQTPKYLVTQMGNDKSIKCEQNLGHDTMYWYKQDSKKFLKIMFSYNNKELIINETVPNRFSPKSPDKAHLNLHINSLELGDSAVYFCAISQEGSYGYTFGSGTRLTVV.

On this clonotype itself: Germline and junction disagree at one end, which may indicate a read error. The chain joins TRBV6-1 to TRBJ1-5; 12 positions agree with TRBD1. Germline CDR1 and CDR2: MNHNS and SASEGT. This CDR3 has 17 residues. CDR3 residues: CASSGTGGANWNHPQHF. CDR3 nucleotides: TGTGCCAGCAGCGGGACAGGGGGCGCGAATTGGAATCACCCCCAGCATTTT.

In its sample, this clonotype was seen a few times. This sequence joins TRBV9 and TRBJ2-3; 12 nucleotides agree with TRBD2. The CDR3 is 18 residues long. Trimming at V came to 0 bases and at J to 6 bases, leaving 11 bases not matched to a gene. Germline assignment: CDR1 SGDLS and CDR2 YYNGEE. The DNA for the CDR3 is TGTGCCAGCAGCGTAGTTCTTTCGACTAGCGGGAGTTCGGATACGCAGTATTTT. Translated, it gives CASSVVLSTSGSSDTQYF. The variable domain in full, with the rest retrieved from reference TRBV9 and TRBJ2-3, is DSGVTQTPKHLITATGQRVTLRCSPRSGDLSVYWYQQSLDQGLQFLIQYYNGEERAKGNILERFSAQQFPDLHSELNLSSLELGDSALYFCASSVVLSTSGSSDTQYFGPGTRLTVL.

On this clonotype: With a much larger clone just one base away, this may be a read error. The genes are TRBV6-6 and TRBJ2-5; the D is unclear. Germline loops: CDR1 MNHNY, CDR2 SVGAGI (reference sequence). Trimming cost V 7 bases and J 11 bases, with 23 bases left between them. The CDR3 runs 14 residues. CDR3 sequence (DNA): TGTGCCAGCATGGACCCCGACCCTAGGAATGAGCAGTACTTC. Amino acids: CASMDPDPRNEQYF.

The chain uses TRBV12-3 or TRBV12-4 and TRBJ1-2; D is unresolved. The CDR3 length is 14 residues. Between the trimmed V and J ends, which lost 6 bases and 0 bases, there was a span of 11 bases. In DNA, the CDR3 is TGTGCCAGCAGCGCCAGGCTAACTAACTATGGCTACACCTTC. This codes for CASSARLTNYGYTF.

The chain couples TRBV9 to TRBJ2-2; D is ambiguous. CDR3 length equals 13 residues. Per germline, CDR1 SGDLS and CDR2 YYNGEE. Trimming shortened V by 3 bases and J by 8 bases, and 11 bases separated the two germline ends. The CDR3: CASSGPQSGELFF. For the CDR3, the DNA is TGTGCCAGCAGCGGTCCTCAATCAGGGGAGCTGTTTTTT.

The chain employs TRBV11-2 and TRBJ2-3, with TRBD2 identical over 8 bases. With 8 bases clipped from V and 0 bases from J, the junction kept 7 bases outside the gene matches. There are 15 residues in the CDR3. Germline V lookup: CDR1 SGHAT, CDR2 FQNNGV. The CDR3 loop is CASGGGPSSTDTQYF. CDR3 nucleotide sequence: TGTGCCAGCGGCGGGGGGCCTTCTAGCACAGATACGCAGTATTTT.

This clonotype has a single count. The chain employs TRBV12-3 or TRBV12-4 and TRBJ1-5; D unresolved. The CDR3 contains 12 residues. Trimming took off 8 bases at V and 4 bases at J, with 9 bases between the two ends. CDR3 nucleotides: TGTGCCAGCCGTCTTTTTAATCAGCCCCAGCATTTT. Residues: CASRLFNQPQHF.